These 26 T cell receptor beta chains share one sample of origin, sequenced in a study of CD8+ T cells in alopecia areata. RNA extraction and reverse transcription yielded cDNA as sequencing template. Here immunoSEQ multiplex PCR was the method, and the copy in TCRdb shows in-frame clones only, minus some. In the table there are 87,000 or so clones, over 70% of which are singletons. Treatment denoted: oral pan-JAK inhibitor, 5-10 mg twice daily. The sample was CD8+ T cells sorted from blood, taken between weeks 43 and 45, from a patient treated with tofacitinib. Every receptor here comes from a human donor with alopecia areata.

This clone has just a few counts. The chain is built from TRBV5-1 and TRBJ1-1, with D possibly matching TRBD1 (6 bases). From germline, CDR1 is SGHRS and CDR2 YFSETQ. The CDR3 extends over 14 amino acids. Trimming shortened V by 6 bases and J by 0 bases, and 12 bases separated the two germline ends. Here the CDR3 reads CASTRTGMNTEAFF. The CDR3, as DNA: TGCGCCAGCACCCGTACAGGGATGAACACTGAAGCTTTCTTT. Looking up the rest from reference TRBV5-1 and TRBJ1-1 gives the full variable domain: KAGVTQTPRYLIKTRGQQVTLSCSPISGHRSVSWYQQTPGQGLQFLFEYFSETQRNKGNFPGRFSGRQFSNSRSEMNVSTLELGDSALYLCASTRTGMNTEAFFGQGTRLTVV.

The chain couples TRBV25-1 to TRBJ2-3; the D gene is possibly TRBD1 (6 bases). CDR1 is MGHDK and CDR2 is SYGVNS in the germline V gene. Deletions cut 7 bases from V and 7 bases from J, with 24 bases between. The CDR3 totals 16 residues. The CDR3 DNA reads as TGTGCCAGCAAGGGGAGTGGGGCAGGGGATGGATATACGCAGTATTTT. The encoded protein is CASKGSGAGDGYTQYF.

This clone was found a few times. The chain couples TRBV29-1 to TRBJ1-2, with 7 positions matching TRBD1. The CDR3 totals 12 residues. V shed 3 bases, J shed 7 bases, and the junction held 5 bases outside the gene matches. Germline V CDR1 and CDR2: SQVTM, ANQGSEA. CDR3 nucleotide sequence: TGCAGCGTTGAGGCAGGGGGATTTGGCTACACCTTC. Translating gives CSVEAGGFGYTF.

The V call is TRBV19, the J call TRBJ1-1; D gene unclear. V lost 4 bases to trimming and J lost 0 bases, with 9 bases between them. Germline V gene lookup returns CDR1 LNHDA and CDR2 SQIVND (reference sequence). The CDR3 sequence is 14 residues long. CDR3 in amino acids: CASSTPTVNTEAFF. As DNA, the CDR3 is TGTGCCAGTAGTACTCCGACGGTGAACACTGAAGCTTTCTTT.

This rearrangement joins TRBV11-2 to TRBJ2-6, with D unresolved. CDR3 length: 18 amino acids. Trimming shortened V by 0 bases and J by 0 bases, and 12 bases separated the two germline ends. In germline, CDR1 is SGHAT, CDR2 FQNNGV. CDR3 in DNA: TGTGCCAGCAGCTTAGATTTCACGGGTACCTCTGGGGCCAACGTCCTGACTTTC. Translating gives CASSLDFTGTSGANVLTF.

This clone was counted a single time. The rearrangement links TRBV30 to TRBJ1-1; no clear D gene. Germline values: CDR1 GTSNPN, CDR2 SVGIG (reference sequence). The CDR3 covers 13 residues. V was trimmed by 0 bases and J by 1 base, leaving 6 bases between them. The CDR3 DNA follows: TGTGCCTGGAGTGTCCCCCGGAACACTGAAGCTTTCTTT. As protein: CAWSVPRNTEAFF.

CDR3 loop: CASSPEGLTHYEQYF. Here the CDR3 DNA reads TGTGCCAGCAGCCCGGAGGGACTGACACACTACGAGCAGTACTTC. This chain uses TRBV14 with TRBJ2-7, with D maybe TRBD2 (6 bases). Germline V lookup: CDR1 SGHDN, CDR2 FVKESK. V was trimmed by 4 bases and J by 3 bases, leaving 16 bases between them. CDR3 size: 15 residues. The full variable domain, completed using reference TRBV14 and TRBJ2-7, is EAGVTQFPSHSVIEKGQTVTLRCDPISGHDNLYWYRRVMGKEIKFLLHFVKESKQDESGMPNNRFLAERTGGTYSTLKVQPAELEDSGVYFCASSPEGLTHYEQYFGPGTRLTVT.

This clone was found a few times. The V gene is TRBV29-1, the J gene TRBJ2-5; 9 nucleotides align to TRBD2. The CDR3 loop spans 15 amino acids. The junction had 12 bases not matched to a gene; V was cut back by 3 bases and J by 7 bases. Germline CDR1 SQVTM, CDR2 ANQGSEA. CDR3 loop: CSVDLAGDLWGTQYF. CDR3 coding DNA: TGCAGCGTTGATTTAGCGGGGGACCTCTGGGGGACCCAGTACTTC.

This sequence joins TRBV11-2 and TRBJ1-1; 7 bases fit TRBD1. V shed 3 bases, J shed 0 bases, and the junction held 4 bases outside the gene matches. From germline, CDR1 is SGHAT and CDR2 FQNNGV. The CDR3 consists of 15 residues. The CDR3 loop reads CASSFPGQLNTEAFF. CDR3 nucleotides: TGTGCCAGCAGCTTCCCGGGACAGCTGAACACTGAAGCTTTCTTT.

CDR3 nucleotides: TGTGCCAGCAGCTCCCCAGGGGAGGGCAGTGAAGCTTTCTTT. Its protein product is CASSSPGEGSEAFF. The chain joins TRBV11-2 to TRBJ1-1; D may be TRBD1 (6 bases). The CDR3 runs to 14 residues. Trimming pared 4 bases from V and 7 bases from J, leaving 16 bases between. In germline, CDR1 is SGHAT, CDR2 FQNNGV.

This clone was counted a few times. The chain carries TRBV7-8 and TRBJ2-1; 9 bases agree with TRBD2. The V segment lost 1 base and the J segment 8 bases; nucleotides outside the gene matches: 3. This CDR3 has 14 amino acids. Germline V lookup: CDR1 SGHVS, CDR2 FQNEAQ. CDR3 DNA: TGTGCCAGCAGCTTAGTCCCTAGCGGGGATGAGCAGTTCTTC. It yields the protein CASSLVPSGDEQFF.

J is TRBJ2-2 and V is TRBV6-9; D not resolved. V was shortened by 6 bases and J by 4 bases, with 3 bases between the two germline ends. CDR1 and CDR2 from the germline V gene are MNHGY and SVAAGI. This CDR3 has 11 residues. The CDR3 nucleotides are TGTGCCAGCAGCGTCACCGGGGAGCTGTTTTTT. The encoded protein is CASSVTGELFF.

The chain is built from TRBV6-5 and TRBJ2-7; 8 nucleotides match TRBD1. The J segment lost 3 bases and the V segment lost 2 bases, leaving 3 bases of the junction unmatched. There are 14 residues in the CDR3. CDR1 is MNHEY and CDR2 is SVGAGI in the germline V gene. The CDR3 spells CASSYGTGGYEQYF. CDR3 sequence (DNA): TGTGCCAGCAGTTACGGGACAGGCGGCTACGAGCAGTACTTC.

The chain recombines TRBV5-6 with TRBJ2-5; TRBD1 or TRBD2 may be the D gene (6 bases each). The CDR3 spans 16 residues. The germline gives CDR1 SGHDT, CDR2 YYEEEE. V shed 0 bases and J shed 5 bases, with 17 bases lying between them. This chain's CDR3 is CASSLALSGAGETQYF. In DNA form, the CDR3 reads TGTGCCAGCAGCTTGGCCCTCTCGGGGGCGGGGGAGACCCAGTACTTC.

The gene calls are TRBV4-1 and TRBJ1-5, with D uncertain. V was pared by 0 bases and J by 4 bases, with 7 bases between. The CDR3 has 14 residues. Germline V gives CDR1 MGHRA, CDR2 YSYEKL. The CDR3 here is CASSQDELNQPQHF. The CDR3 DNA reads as TGCGCCAGCAGCCAAGATGAATTGAATCAGCCCCAGCATTTT.

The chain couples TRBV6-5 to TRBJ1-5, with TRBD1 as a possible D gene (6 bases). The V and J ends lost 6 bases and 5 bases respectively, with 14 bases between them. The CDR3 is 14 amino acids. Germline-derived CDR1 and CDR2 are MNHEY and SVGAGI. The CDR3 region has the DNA TGTGCCAGCAGCCTAAACAGGGCTGATCAGCCCCAGCATTTT. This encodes CASSLNRADQPQHF.

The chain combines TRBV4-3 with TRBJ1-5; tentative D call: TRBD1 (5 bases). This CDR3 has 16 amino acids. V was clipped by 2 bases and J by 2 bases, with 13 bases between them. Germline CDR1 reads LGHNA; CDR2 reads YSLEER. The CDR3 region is CASSQSTGSGNQPQHF. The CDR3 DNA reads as TGCGCCAGCAGCCAATCTACAGGTTCGGGCAATCAGCCCCAGCATTTT.

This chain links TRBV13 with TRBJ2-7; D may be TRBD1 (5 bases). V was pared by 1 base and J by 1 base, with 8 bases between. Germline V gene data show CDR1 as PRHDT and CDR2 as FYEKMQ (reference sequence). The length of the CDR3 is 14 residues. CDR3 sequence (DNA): TGTGCCAGCAGCTTAGAGACAGCGTCCTACGAGCAGTACTTC. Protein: CASSLETASYEQYF. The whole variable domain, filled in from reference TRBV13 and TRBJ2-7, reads AAGVIQSPRHLIKEKRETATLKCYPIPRHDTVYWYQQGPGQDPQFLISFYEKMQSDKGSIPDRFSAQQFSDYHSELNMSSLELGDSALYFCASSLETASYEQYFGPGTRLTVT.

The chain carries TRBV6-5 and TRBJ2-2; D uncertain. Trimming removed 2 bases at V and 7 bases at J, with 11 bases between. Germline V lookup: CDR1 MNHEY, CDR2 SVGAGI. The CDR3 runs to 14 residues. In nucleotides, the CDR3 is TGTGCCAGCAGTTACCGCGAGAATGGCGGGGAGCTGTTTTTT. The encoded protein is CASSYRENGGELFF.

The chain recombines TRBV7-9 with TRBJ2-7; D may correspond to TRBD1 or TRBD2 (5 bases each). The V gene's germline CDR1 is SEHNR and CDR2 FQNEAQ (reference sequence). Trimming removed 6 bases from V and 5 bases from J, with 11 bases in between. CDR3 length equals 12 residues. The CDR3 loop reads CASSSGANEQYF. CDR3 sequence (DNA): TGTGCCAGCAGTTCCGGGGCTAACGAGCAGTACTTC. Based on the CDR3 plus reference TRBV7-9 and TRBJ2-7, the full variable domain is DTGVSQNPRHKITKRGQNVTFRCDPISEHNRLYWYRQTLGQGPEFLTYFQNEAQLEKSRLLSDRFSAERPKGSFSTLEIQRTEQGDSAMYLCASSSGANEQYFGPGTRLTVT.

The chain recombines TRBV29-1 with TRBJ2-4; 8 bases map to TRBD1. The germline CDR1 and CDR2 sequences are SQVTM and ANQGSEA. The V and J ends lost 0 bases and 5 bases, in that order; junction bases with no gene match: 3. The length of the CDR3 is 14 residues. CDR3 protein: CSVEDQTGENIQYF. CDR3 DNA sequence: TGCAGCGTTGAAGATCAGACAGGGGAAAACATTCAGTACTTC. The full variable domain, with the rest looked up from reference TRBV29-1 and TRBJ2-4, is SAVISQKPSRDICQRGTSLTIQCQVDSQVTMMFWYRQQPGQSLTLIATANQGSEATYESGFVIDKFPISRPNLTFSTLTVSNMSPEDSSIYLCSVEDQTGENIQYFGAGTRLSVL.

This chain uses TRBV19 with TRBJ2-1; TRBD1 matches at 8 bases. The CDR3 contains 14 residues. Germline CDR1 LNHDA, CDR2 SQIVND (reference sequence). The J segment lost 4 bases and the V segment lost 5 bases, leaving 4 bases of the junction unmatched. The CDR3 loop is CASSEDRAYNEQFF. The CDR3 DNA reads TGTGCCAGTAGTGAGGACAGGGCTTACAATGAGCAGTTCTTC.

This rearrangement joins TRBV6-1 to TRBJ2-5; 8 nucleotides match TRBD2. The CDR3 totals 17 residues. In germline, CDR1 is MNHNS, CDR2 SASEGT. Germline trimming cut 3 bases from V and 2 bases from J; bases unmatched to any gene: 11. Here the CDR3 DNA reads TGTGCCAGCAGTGATCATATGCGGGGGGACATTCAAGAGACCCAGTACTTC. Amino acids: CASSDHMRGDIQETQYF.

The chain's CDR3 is CSVERGLNTEAFF. The DNA of the CDR3 is TGCAGCGTTGAAAGGGGGCTGAACACTGAAGCTTTCTTT. The V and J genes are TRBV29-1 and TRBJ1-1; 7 nucleotides line up with TRBD1. J lost 0 bases, V lost 2 bases, and 0 bases had no gene match. The CDR3 spans 13 residues. The V gene's germline CDR1 is SQVTM and CDR2 ANQGSEA.

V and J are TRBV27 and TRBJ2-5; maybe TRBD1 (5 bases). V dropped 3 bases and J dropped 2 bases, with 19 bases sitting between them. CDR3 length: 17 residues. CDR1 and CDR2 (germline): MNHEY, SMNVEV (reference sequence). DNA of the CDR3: TGTGCCAGCAGTTTGATTTTTCCTCCCCAGGGACAAGAGACCCAGTACTTC. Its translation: CASSLIFPPQGQETQYF.

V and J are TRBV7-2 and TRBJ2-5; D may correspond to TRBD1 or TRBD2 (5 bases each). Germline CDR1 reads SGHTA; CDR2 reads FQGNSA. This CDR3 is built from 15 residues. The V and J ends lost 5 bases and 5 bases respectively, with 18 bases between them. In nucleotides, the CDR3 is TGTGCCAGCAGCGACACTTACTCGGGACGGGAGACCCAGTACTTC. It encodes CASSDTYSGRETQYF.